These 21 T cell receptor beta chains share one sample of origin, sequenced in a study of T cells expressing NK-cell markers. TCRdb re-called the 5' RACE reads and gives one entry per CDR3 protein, without DNA. In total, the table holds hundreds of thousands of distinct CDR3 sequences. The sample consisted of blood T cells: a sorted CD56 or NKG2C T cell subset, CD4+ or CD8+ T cells, or bulk PBMC T cells (not recorded which). The receptors originated from a man between 18 and 69 years old in good health.

V is TRBV6-1 and J is TRBJ2-7; TCRdb names TRBD2, which stays unverified in the absence of DNA. The CDR3 covers 15 residues. Germline V CDR1 and CDR2: MNHNS, SASEGT. The CDR3 spells CASSRASGGAYEQYF.

The chain joins TRBV18 to TRBJ2-5; the D call of TRBD2 rests on TCRdb alone, since no DNA is present to check it. The CDR3 is 17 residues long. CDR1 is KGHSH, CDR2 LQKENI, per germline. The CDR3 loop is CASSPPGLAGVRETQYF. Filled out from reference TRBV18 and TRBJ2-5, the complete variable domain reads NAGVMQNPRHLVRRRGQEARLRCSPMKGHSHVYWYRQLPEEGLKFMVYLQKENIIDESGMPKERFSAEFPKEGPSILRIQQVVRGDSAAYFCASSPPGLAGVRETQYFGPGTRLLVL.

V usage is TRBV2 and J usage is TRBJ2-4; TCRdb designates TRBD1, a call that cannot be tested without DNA. This CDR3 contains 16 residues. Per germline, CDR1 SNHLY and CDR2 FYNNEI. The CDR3 is CASRETGSGAKNIQYF.

This chain uses TRBV7-9 with TRBJ1-2. The CDR3 extends over 14 amino acids. CDR1 and CDR2 from the germline V gene are SEHNR and FQNEAQ (reference sequence). CDR3 region: CASSLRASVDGYTF.

V is TRBV9 and J is TRBJ2-5; TCRdb picks TRBD2, but there is no DNA to check that call. The V gene's germline CDR1 is SGDLS and CDR2 YYNGEE. The CDR3 loop spans 15 amino acids. The CDR3 here is CASSKGLAHQETQYF.

The chain joins TRBV7-2 to TRBJ2-5; TCRdb's assignment of TRBD2 cannot be checked, as there is no DNA. Germline V gives CDR1 SGHTA, CDR2 FQGNSA. CDR3 length equals 13 residues. Here the CDR3 reads CASEWASGETQYF.

V and J are TRBV12-3 or TRBV12-4 and TRBJ2-7. The CDR3 spans 15 residues. CDR3 in amino acids: CASSKTVVTTYEQYF.

The rearrangement uses TRBV6-1 and TRBJ2-7; TCRdb's D call of TRBD1 is untestable without DNA. Germline-derived CDR1 and CDR2 are MNHNS and SASEGT. There are 14 residues in the CDR3. The CDR3 protein is CASSPPGVSYEQYF.

The genes are TRBV28 and TRBJ1-4. Germline V gene data show CDR1 as MDHEN and CDR2 as SYDVKM. This CDR3 has 12 residues. CDR3 sequence reads: CASSLRRALLFF.

The chain has TRBV10-3 and TRBJ1-1; with no DNA, the TCRdb D assignment of TRBD1 cannot be verified. The CDR3 has 15 amino acids. Germline CDR1 ENHRY, CDR2 SYGVKD. The CDR3 here is CAISRDKASSTEAFF.

The chain joins TRBV12-3 or TRBV12-4 to TRBJ2-7. The CDR3 consists of 16 residues. The CDR3 here is CASSLYADGNSYEQYF.

The chain uses TRBV14 and TRBJ1-2. The CDR3 has 15 amino acids. Germline CDR1 is SGHDN and CDR2 is FVKESK. The CDR3 here is CASSQAPWTDHGYTF. Filled out from reference TRBV14 and TRBJ1-2, the complete variable domain reads EAGVTQFPSHSVIEKGQTVTLRCDPISGHDNLYWYRRVMGKEIKFLLHFVKESKQDESGMPNNRFLAERTGGTYSTLKVQPAELEDSGVYFCASSQAPWTDHGYTFGSGTRLTVV.

The chain uses TRBV15 and TRBJ2-2; no DNA is available, so the TRBD1 call from TCRdb remains unchecked. The CDR3 spans 16 residues. The germline V gene has CDR1 LNHNV and CDR2 YYDKDF (reference sequence). Here the CDR3 reads CATSRDRTGFGGELFF.

The chain has TRBV19 and TRBJ2-1; TCRdb's D call of TRBD1 is untestable without DNA. The CDR3 is 14 residues long. The germline gives CDR1 LNHDA, CDR2 SQIVND (reference sequence). CDR3 sequence: CASMGERTYNEQFF.

CDR3 amino acids: CASNFNRDRVSEAFF. The rearrangement uses TRBV7-8 and TRBJ1-1; there is no DNA to check the TCRdb D call of TRBD1. Per the germline V gene, CDR1 is SGHVS and CDR2 is FQNEAQ. CDR3 length: 15 amino acids.

The V gene is TRBV11-2, the J gene TRBJ2-5; TCRdb's D call, TRBD1, is unchecked because there is no DNA. Germline-derived CDR1 and CDR2 are SGHAT and FQNNGV. The CDR3 contains 15 residues. CDR3: CASSLRRGREETQYF.

J is TRBJ1-1 and V is TRBV5-1. This CDR3 is built from 14 residues. Germline lookup yields CDR1 SGHRS and CDR2 YFSETQ. This CDR3 reads CASTQQLEDTEAFF.

This chain joins TRBV20-1 and TRBJ2-7. Germline V CDR1 and CDR2: DFQATT, SNEGSKA (reference sequence). This CDR3 is 14 amino acids long. The CDR3 spells CSARFARGVGEQYF.

This CDR3 is CASSRSGGAVDTQYF. The chain carries TRBV4-1 and TRBJ2-3; the D call of TRBD2 rests on TCRdb alone, since no DNA is present to check it. Germline V gene lookup returns CDR1 MGHRA and CDR2 YSYEKL. This CDR3 region has 15 residues.

The chain uses TRBV5-1 and TRBJ1-1. The V gene's germline CDR1 is SGHRS and CDR2 YFSETQ. This CDR3 comprises 15 residues. This CDR3 is CASSRLGNDNTEAFF.

The chain joins TRBV7-6 to TRBJ1-5. The CDR3 runs 15 residues. Germline assignment: CDR1 SGHVS and CDR2 FNYEAQ. CDR3 sequence reads: CASSPRTPPNQPQHF.